A single sample is the source of the 32 T cell receptor beta chains below, sequenced in a study of tumor and adjacent non-tumor tissue in lung cancer. Three rounds of nested PCR, following a modified ARM-PCR protocol, produced the TCRbeta library. TCRdb used MiXCR to reprocess the multiplex PCR reads, holding one entry per CDR3 protein. Of tens of thousands of distinct CDR3 sequences listed, 74% are singletons. This sample's RNA came from whole unsorted tissue. More than 3 cm separated this lung sample from the edge of the tumor. Sample: distant non-tumor lung tissue. All receptors come from a woman aged 60-75 years with non-small cell lung cancer.

For this clonotype: Because it lacks the conserved phenylalanine or tryptophan at the end, this CDR3 is likely a read error. The V call is TRBV6-5, the J call TRBJ2-1; D gene uncertain. The V gene's germline CDR1 is MNHEY and CDR2 SVGAGI. The CDR3 covers 13 residues. Written as DNA, the CDR3 is TGTGCCAGCAGTTACTCTCTTGGGAATGGGCAGTTCTTA. This gives the protein CASSYSLGNGQFL.

Turning to this clonotype: One junction end disagrees with the germline gene, perhaps due to a read error. V gene TRBV4-2 combines with J gene TRBJ1-1; D ambiguous. The germline V gene encodes CDR1 LGHNA and CDR2 YNFKEQ. The CDR3 contains 11 residues. The CDR3 nucleotides read TGTGCCAGCAGCCCCGGGAGTGAAGCCTTCTTT. Protein product: CASSPGSEAFF.

Worth noting for this clonotype: Compared with germline, one end of the junction differs, possibly owing to a read error. V usage is TRBV6-2 or TRBV6-3 and J usage is TRBJ2-6; possibly TRBD1 or TRBD2 for D (5 bases each). The CDR3 extends over 18 amino acids. The germline gives CDR1 MNHEY, CDR2 SVGEGT. CDR3 sequence (DNA): TGTGCCAGCTCTAACTACAGAGGGGAAACCTCTGGGGTCAACGTCCGGACTTTC. Translated: CASSNYRGETSGVNVRTF.

This clonotype was detected only a few times. The germline gene is not matched at one end of the junction; a read error may be the cause. The chain recombines TRBV29-1 with TRBJ2-1, with TRBD1 as a possible D gene (6 bases). This CDR3 is built from 12 residues. CDR1 and CDR2 from the germline V gene are SQVTM and ANQGSEA. Written as DNA, the CDR3 is TGCAGTGTTGGCCACAGGGCGGATGAACAGTTCTTC. Translated: CSVGHRADEQFF.

As for this clonotype: At one end the junction does not follow the germline gene, possibly because of a read error. The rearrangement uses TRBV6-5 and TRBJ1-5; D is perhaps TRBD1 (6 bases). The germline CDR1 and CDR2 sequences are MNHEY and SVGAGI. CDR3 length: 15 residues. CDR3 sequence: CANSSVWGGGLPQHF. DNA of the CDR3: TGTGCCAACAGTTCAGTATGGGGGGGCGGCCTGCCCCAGCATTTT.

Concerning this clonotype: The germline gene is not matched at one end of the junction; a read error may be the cause. The rearrangement joins TRBV29-1 to TRBJ2-3; possible D gene TRBD1, 6 bases. There are 11 residues in the CDR3. Germline V gene lookup returns CDR1 SQVTM and CDR2 ANQGSEA. The DNA of the CDR3 is TGTAGCATTTCGAAGGGGGATACGCGGTATTTT. It encodes CSISKGDTRYF.

This clonotype was detected many times. The gene calls are TRBV24-1 and TRBJ1-5, with 7 nucleotides matching TRBD1. There are 12 residues in the CDR3. Trimming removed 6 bases from V and 9 bases from J; junction bases left unmatched: 4. The germline V gene encodes CDR1 KGHDR and CDR2 SFDVKD. CDR3 DNA: TGTGCCACCAGTCCGAACAGGGGGCCCCAGCATTTT. It codes for CATSPNRGPQHF.

As for this clonotype: One end of the junction varies from germline; a read error may be responsible. J is TRBJ2-7 and V is TRBV20-1; D not resolved. CDR1 is DFQATT and CDR2 is SNEGSKA in the germline V gene (reference sequence). This CDR3 is 14 amino acids long. For the CDR3, the DNA is TGCAGTGCTAGAGCCGTGGGTAACTCCTACGAGCAATACTTC. Encoded protein: CSARAVGNSYEQYF.

This clonotype was seen a handful of times. With a much larger clone just one base away, this may be a read error. The chain couples TRBV28 to TRBJ2-7, with TRBD1 identical over 7 bases. Losses at the gene ends were 6 bases for V and 2 bases for J; bases not matched to a gene: 4. The germline V gene has CDR1 MDHEN and CDR2 SYDVKM. The length of the CDR3 is 13 residues. The CDR3 nucleotides read TGTGCCAGCAGGGTAGGGGGCCCCTACGAGCAGTACTTC. Amino acids: CASRVGGPYEQYF.

In the case of this clonotype: Its ends do not fully match the called genes, so a read error is possible. The chain links TRBV4-1 to TRBJ1-4; a weak D match, TRBD1 (6 bases). CDR1 is MGHRA, CDR2 YSYEKL, per germline. The CDR3 has 15 residues. The CDR3 sequence: CASSQEGGGFEKLFF. The CDR3 DNA sequence: TGCGCCAGCAGTCAAGAAGGGGGGGGTTTTGAAAAACTGTTTTTT.

The chain uses TRBV7-2 and TRBJ1-6; 7 nucleotides align to TRBD1. Trimming removed 5 bases from V and 8 bases from J; junction bases left unmatched: 9. CDR1 and CDR2 from the germline V gene are SGHTA and FQGNSA. The CDR3 extends over 15 amino acids. The CDR3 DNA is TGTGCCAGCAGCCCGCGACAGGGTATGGATTCACCCCTCCACTTT. This codes for CASSPRQGMDSPLHF.

Comment on this clonotype: A read error may be the cause here, since a much bigger clone is one base away. The chain joins TRBV6-6 to TRBJ1-6; tentatively, D is TRBD1 (6 bases). Trimming pared 7 bases from V and 9 bases from J, leaving 19 bases between. This CDR3 spans 15 amino acids. CDR1 MNHNY and CDR2 SVGAGI come from the germline V gene (reference sequence). The DNA of the CDR3 is TGTGCCAGCACTCCGGCGAGGCAGGGGTCTTCACCCCTCCACTTT. Its protein is CASTPARQGSSPLHF.

As to this clonotype: Because it lacks the conserved phenylalanine or tryptophan at the end, this CDR3 is likely a read error. The gene calls are TRBV11-2 and TRBJ2-7; 7 bases align to TRBD1. This CDR3 region has 14 residues. Germline CDR1 is SGHAT and CDR2 is FQNNGV. CDR3 sequence reads: CANSNSEGAVEQYL. As DNA, the CDR3 is TGTGCCAACAGCAATAGCGAGGGGGCCGTCGAGCAGTACCTC.

A word on this clonotype: A read error may produce the germline difference seen at one junction end. The chain joins TRBV7-9 to TRBJ2-3; TRBD2 agrees at 10 bases. There are 17 residues in the CDR3. Germline loops: CDR1 SEHNR, CDR2 FQNEAQ (reference sequence). The CDR3 sequence: CTSSLSRTSGHTDTQYF. In nucleotides, the CDR3 is TGTACCAGCAGCTTGTCAAGGACTAGCGGACACACAGATACGCAGTATTTT.

A note on this clonotype: The germline gene is not matched at one end of the junction; a read error may be the cause. The chain employs TRBV14 and TRBJ2-7; no definite D call. Germline CDR1 SGHDN, CDR2 FVKESK. The CDR3 is made up of 12 amino acids. CDR3 loop: CVSSPDRRQQCF. The DNA of the CDR3 is TGTGTCAGCAGCCCAGACCGCCGTCAGCAGTGCTTC.

Comment on this clonotype: One end of the junction is discordant with germline, which a read error may explain. The CDR3 sequence is CASSQTPWTGKYGYTF. For the CDR3, the DNA is TGCGCCAGCAGCCAAACCCCCTGGACAGGGAAGTATGGCTATACCTTC. This rearrangement joins TRBV4-3 to TRBJ1-2; 8 bases fit TRBD1. From germline, CDR1 is LGHNA and CDR2 YSLEER. CDR3 length: 16 amino acids.

This clonotype came up once. The junction departs from germline at one end; a sequencing error may be responsible. The chain recombines TRBV4-2 with TRBJ2-3; no clear D. The germline V gene has CDR1 LGHNA and CDR2 YNFKEQ. The CDR3 is made up of 15 amino acids. DNA of the CDR3: TGTGCCAACAGCCAAGGGCGTGGGTGGGCAGATACACAGTATTTT. This sequence encodes CANSQGRGWADTQYF.

A note on this clonotype: A read error may explain this, as a much larger clone is one base away. V usage is TRBV28 and J usage is TRBJ2-5; TRBD1 matches at 10 bases. CDR1 is MDHEN and CDR2 is SYDVKM in the germline V gene. This CDR3 has 14 amino acids. DNA for the CDR3: TGTGCCAGCACCCCGGGACAGGGGACAGAGAGCCAGTACTTC. Its translation is CASTPGQGTESQYF. The full variable domain, its missing parts supplied by reference TRBV28 and TRBJ2-5, is DVKVTQSSRYLVKRTGEKVFLECVQDMDHENMFWYRQDPGLGLRLIYFSYDVKMKEKGDIPEGYSVSREKKERFSLILESASTNQTSMYLCASTPGQGTESQYFGPGTRLLVL.

The rearrangement joins TRBV10-1 to TRBJ2-1; perhaps TRBD2 as D (6 bases). Between the trimmed V and J ends, which lost 5 bases and 3 bases, there was a span of 14 bases. CDR3 length equals 15 residues. The V gene's germline CDR1 is WNHNN and CDR2 SYGVQD (reference sequence). The CDR3 sequence is CASSHGGSFYNEQFF. CDR3 nucleotides: TGCGCCAGCAGTCATGGGGGGAGCTTCTACAATGAGCAGTTCTTC.

V usage is TRBV20-1 and J usage is TRBJ2-1, with D possibly TRBD1 on 6 matching bases. The CDR3 has 13 residues. In germline, CDR1 is DFQATT, CDR2 SNEGSKA (reference sequence). The V gene lost 0 bases and the J gene lost 8 bases, with 11 bases spanning the gap. CDR3 residues: CSARDLNRDEQFF. The CDR3 bases are TGCAGTGCTAGAGATCTTAACAGGGATGAGCAGTTCTTC.

This chain uses TRBV6-2 or TRBV6-3 with TRBJ1-2, with D tentatively TRBD1 (5 bases). Per the germline V gene, CDR1 is MNHEY and CDR2 is SVGEGT. The length of the CDR3 is 13 residues. In DNA form, the CDR3 reads TGTTCAAGCAGGCGCATGGGGCTCTATGGCTACACCTTC. It is translated as CSSRRMGLYGYTF.

About this clonotype: The junction shows a germline mismatch at one end, possibly a read error. V gene TRBV7-9 combines with J gene TRBJ2-3, with D maybe TRBD1 (6 bases). CDR3 length: 15 residues. The germline CDR1 and CDR2 sequences are SEHNR and FQNEAQ (reference sequence). The CDR3 sequence is CASRLGSGALDTQYF. DNA for the CDR3: TGTGCCAGCAGGTTAGGGTCAGGGGCGTTGGATACGCAGTATTTT.

Within the sample, this clonotype is medium-sized (0.01 to 0.1%). The chain couples TRBV6-5 to TRBJ2-1; 8 bases align to TRBD2. With V trimmed by 2 bases and J by 9 bases, 15 bases remained unmatched. CDR1 MNHEY and CDR2 SVGAGI come from the germline V gene. CDR3 length equals 17 residues. CDR3 nucleotide sequence: TGTGCCAGCAGTTACCCGCTGAGCGGAGCGGGAGCTCGTGAGCAGTTCTTC. Translating gives CASSYPLSGAGAREQFF.

With respect to this clonotype: A single base separates this from a much larger clone, so it may be a read error. This likely comes from a read error, as the CDR3 has no conserved phenylalanine or tryptophan at its end. The CDR3, as DNA: TGCGCCAGCAGCTTGCAGGGAAGCACAGATACGCAGTATTTG. Amino acid sequence: CASSLQGSTDTQYL. This chain links TRBV5-1 with TRBJ2-3; D perhaps matches TRBD1 (5 bases). This CDR3 comprises 14 residues. Germline V gene data show CDR1 as SGHRS and CDR2 as YFSETQ. Trimming left V 1 base short and J 0 bases short, with 6 bases between.

Worth noting for this clonotype: One junction end does not reproduce the germline sequence, and a read error may be involved. The chain couples TRBV4-1 to TRBJ2-2; D is unresolved. Looked up from germline, CDR1 is MGHRA and CDR2 is YSYEKL. There are 15 residues in the CDR3. The CDR3 DNA reads as TGCGCCAGCAGCCAAGAATGGAGCAACACCGGAGAGCTATCTTTT. Residues: CASSQEWSNTGELSF.

Comment on this clonotype: A much larger clone sits a single nucleotide away, making a read error possible. This sequence joins TRBV11-2 and TRBJ2-7; 8 bases map to TRBD1. The tail of the sequence fits TRBJ2-1 better, so the J call may be wrong. The CDR3 covers 15 residues. Germline CDR1 SGHAT, CDR2 FQNNGV. This CDR3 reads CASSLAGGTTYEQFF. As DNA, the CDR3 is TGTGCCAGCAGCTTAGCAGGGGGCACCACCTACGAGCAGTTCTTC.

The V gene is TRBV28, the J gene TRBJ1-5; D gene unclear. Trimming stripped 8 bases from V and 13 bases from J, with 30 bases between. The CDR3 runs to 16 residues. From germline, CDR1 is MDHEN and CDR2 SYDVKM. Here the CDR3 DNA reads TGTGCCAGCCTCCCTCCGACCGGCTATAGCAATCAGACTCAGCATTTT. Translating gives CASLPPTGYSNQTQHF.

On this clonotype itself: This is likely a read error, given that the CDR3 carries no conserved phenylalanine or tryptophan at its end. The CDR3 coding sequence is TGTGCCAGCAGCTATCGAGTTGACAAGCGCGAGCAGTACCTC. Protein product: CASSYRVDKREQYL. The chain recombines TRBV6-2 or TRBV6-3 with TRBJ2-7; no definite D call. Per the germline V gene, CDR1 is MNHEY and CDR2 is SVGEGT. V was trimmed by 6 bases and J by 6 bases, leaving 18 bases between them. The CDR3 sequence is 14 residues long.

This clonotype was seen a handful of times. The conserved closing phenylalanine or tryptophan is absent in this CDR3, likely reflecting a read error. CDR3 sequence (DNA): TGTGCCGGGGAGACAGATAACACCGGGGAGCTGTTTTCT. Translating it yields CAGETDNTGELFS. The rearrangement joins TRBV6-1 to TRBJ2-2, with D perhaps TRBD1 or TRBD2 (5 bases each). CDR3 length: 13 residues. Germline V gene lookup returns CDR1 MNHNS and CDR2 SASEGT. The germline V and J ends were trimmed by 11 bases and 2 bases, with 12 bases remaining between them.

In regard to this clonotype: A read error may account for a junction end that differs from germline. This rearrangement joins TRBV29-1 to TRBJ2-1; D unclear. This CDR3 is built from 11 residues. Germline-derived CDR1 and CDR2 are SQVTM and ANQGSEA. The chain's CDR3 is CSVENIVEQLF. The CDR3 nucleotides read TGCAGCGTTGAAAATATAGTTGAGCAGCTCTTC.

Comments on this clonotype: The junction departs from the called germline gene at one end, perhaps through a read error. V is TRBV6-5 and J is TRBJ2-5; either TRBD1 or TRBD2 may fit D (5 bases each). Germline V CDR1 and CDR2: MNHEY, SVGAGI. CDR3 size: 14 residues. Here the CDR3 reads CACCRRGDEETQHF. CDR3 coding DNA: TGTGCCTGCTGTCGACGGGGCGATGAGGAGACCCAGCACTTC.

As regards this clonotype: At one boundary the junction diverges from the germline segment, which might be a read error. This chain uses TRBV6-1 with TRBJ1-5; 8 nucleotides line up with TRBD1. The V gene's germline CDR1 is MNHNS and CDR2 SASEGT. The CDR3 totals 13 residues. The CDR3 protein is CAVTDRANRPQHF. The CDR3 nucleotides read TGTGCCGTCACGGACAGGGCCAATCGGCCCCAGCATTTT.